The 15 T cell receptor beta chains reported below all come from one sample, sequenced in a study of regulatory T cells in long-lasting Graves disease. In building TCR beta libraries, iRepertoire HTBI primers were used together with Arm-PCR of CDR3 regions. TCRdb re-analysed the multiplex PCR reads in MiXCR, keeping a single row per CDR3 protein. The table has approximately 350,000 distinct CDR3 sequences, over 15% seen once; the top ten hold around 27%. Noted time point: newly diagnosed GD, antithyroid drugs for less than 3 months. With RNA extracted from PBMCs as input, the TCR library was made. A further study also used this sample, focusing on T cells in Graves' hyperthyroidism and ophthalmopathy.

The material was peripheral blood mononuclear cells (PBMCs), obtained at new diagnosis, from a patient treated with antithyroid drugs. These receptors came from a middle-aged man with Graves disease.

In the case of this clonotype: An end of the junction differs from the germline gene, which may be a read error. The V call is TRBV11-2, the J call TRBJ1-5, with D possibly being TRBD1 (6 bases). This CDR3 contains 19 residues. CDR1 and CDR2 from the germline V gene are SGHAT and FQNNGV. CDR3 sequence: CASGLGEGGRTYSNQPQHF. Written as DNA, the CDR3 is TGTGCCAGCGGCTTGGGCGAGGGGGGGCGAACTTATAGCAATCAGCCCCAGCATTTT. Drawing the rest from reference TRBV11-2 and TRBJ1-5, the complete variable domain is EAGVAQSPRYKIIEKRQSVAFWCNPISGHATLYWYQQILGQGPKLLIQFQNNGVVDDSQLPKDRFSAERLKGVDSTLKIQPAKLEDSAVYLCASGLGEGGRTYSNQPQHFGDGTRLSIL.

This clonotype has only a few counts. This rearrangement joins TRBV29-1 to TRBJ1-5, with D unresolved. The CDR3 totals 13 residues. V lost 6 bases to trimming and J lost 2 bases, with 11 bases between them. Germline CDR1 is SQVTM and CDR2 is ANQGSEA. CDR3 residues: CSVLAGGNQPQHF. Written as DNA, the CDR3 is TGCAGCGTCCTTGCTGGGGGCAATCAGCCCCAGCATTTT.

The V gene is TRBV11-2, the J gene TRBJ2-2; TRBD2 matches 9 bases. V was pared by 7 bases and J by 1 base, with 4 bases of the junction left unmatched. The CDR3 length is 15 residues. Germline assignment: CDR1 SGHAT and CDR2 FQNNGV. This CDR3 reads CASTRLAENTGELFF. The CDR3 DNA sequence: TGTGCCAGCACCAGACTAGCGGAGAACACCGGGGAGCTGTTTTTT.

This clonotype was recorded a few times. The junction and the germline gene differ at one end; a read error may be behind it. The chain has TRBV28 and TRBJ1-1, with no clear D. The CDR3 is made up of 16 amino acids. Germline CDR1 reads MDHEN; CDR2 reads SYDVKM. The CDR3 loop reads CTSSLPQDDWNTEAFF. The CDR3 region has the DNA TGTACCAGCAGTTTACCCCAGGACGACTGGAACACTGAAGCTTTCTTT.

This clonotype was counted many times. The chain carries TRBV18 and TRBJ1-1; D is ambiguous. The length of the CDR3 is 13 residues. Germline CDR1 KGHSH, CDR2 LQKENI. V lost 4 bases, J lost 6 bases, and 12 bases lay in between. The CDR3 DNA follows: TGTGCCAGCTCACTTGGCACAAGCTCTGAAGCTTTCTTT. It yields the protein CASSLGTSSEAFF.

There are many counts of this clonotype. The V call is TRBV29-1, the J call TRBJ2-1, with 7 bases lining up with TRBD1. The CDR3 has 12 residues. Per germline, CDR1 SQVTM and CDR2 ANQGSEA. Trimming cost V 7 bases and J 3 bases; bases outside gene matches: 3. The CDR3 sequence: CSGTGNYNEQFF. CDR3 DNA: TGCAGCGGGACAGGAAACTACAATGAGCAGTTCTTC.

This clonotype was detected a few times. J is TRBJ2-4 and V is TRBV28; D uncertain. Deletions cut 2 bases from V and 1 base from J, with 15 bases between. The germline CDR1 and CDR2 sequences are MDHEN and SYDVKM. This CDR3 contains 17 residues. The chain's CDR3 is CASSLIGWPSAKNIQYF. The CDR3 bases are TGTGCCAGCAGTTTAATAGGGTGGCCGTCGGCCAAAAACATTCAGTACTTC.

This clonotype has ten or more counts. The rearrangement joins TRBV6-1 to TRBJ2-3; 7 positions match TRBD1. From germline, CDR1 is MNHNS and CDR2 SASEGT. V trimming: 7 bases; J trimming: 1 base; junction bases outside the gene matches: 2. The CDR3 has 13 residues. CDR3 sequence (DNA): TGTGCCAGCAAGGGGGCGGGCACAGATACGCAGTATTTT. It is translated as CASKGAGTDTQYF.

In this sample, this clonotype turned up a few times. The V call is TRBV30, the J call TRBJ2-6, with no clear D. Trimming took 2 bases from V and 0 from J, leaving 5 bases between them. Germline lookup yields CDR1 GTSNPN and CDR2 SVGIG (reference sequence). The CDR3 consists of 14 residues. CDR3 DNA sequence: TGTGCCTGGAGTCCCTCCTCTGGGGCCAACGTCCTGACTTTC. Protein sequence: CAWSPSSGANVLTF.

This clonotype was counted many times. The CDR3 here is CASSRQGLSNQPQHF. CDR3 nucleotide sequence: TGTGCCAGCAGCCGACAGGGGCTGAGCAATCAGCCCCAGCATTTT. The chain carries TRBV2 and TRBJ1-5; 8 bases map to TRBD1. Germline V CDR1 and CDR2: SNHLY, FYNNEI. This CDR3 is 15 amino acids long. Trimming removed 6 bases from V and 1 base from J; junction bases left unmatched: 5. Full variable domain (remainder filled in from reference TRBV2 and TRBJ1-5): EPEVTQTPSHQVTQMGQEVILRCVPISNHLYFYWYRQILGQKVEFLVSFYNNEISEKSEIFDDQFSVERPDGSNFTLKIRSTKLEDSAMYFCASSRQGLSNQPQHFGDGTRLSIL.

The V and J genes are TRBV5-1 and TRBJ2-5; 12 nucleotides agree with TRBD2. The CDR3 totals 17 residues. V gave up 4 bases and J gave up 5 bases; unmatched junction bases: 12. CDR1 and CDR2 from the germline V gene are SGHRS and YFSETQ. The chain's CDR3 is CASSPQTSGGRWETQYF. In DNA form, the CDR3 reads TGCGCCAGCAGCCCACAGACTAGCGGGGGACGCTGGGAGACCCAGTACTTC.

V is TRBV28 and J is TRBJ2-7, with D possibly being TRBD2 (6 bases). This CDR3 comprises 14 residues. Trimming pared 2 bases from V and 2 bases from J, leaving 10 bases between. CDR1 and CDR2 from the germline V gene are MDHEN and SYDVKM. CDR3: CASSLGRQAYEQYF. CDR3 in DNA: TGTGCCAGCAGTTTAGGGAGGCAGGCCTACGAGCAGTACTTC.

This clonotype was observed a few times. The chain employs TRBV19 and TRBJ2-3, with 7 bases identical to TRBD2. This CDR3 comprises 13 residues. J lost 6 bases, V lost 4 bases, and 4 bases had no gene match. Germline V gene data show CDR1 as LNHDA and CDR2 as SQIVND (reference sequence). The CDR3 region has the DNA TGTGCCAGTAGTAGCGGACTAGAGGATACGCAGTATTTT. It encodes CASSSGLEDTQYF.

This clonotype was found many times. The chain joins TRBV7-2 to TRBJ1-1; 8 bases agree with TRBD1. Germline V lookup: CDR1 SGHTA, CDR2 FQGNSA. J gave up 5 bases and V 5 bases, and 10 bases lay outside the gene matches. The CDR3 spans 15 residues. The CDR3 DNA sequence: TGTGCCAGCAGCCCGCGACGGACAGGGTTGACTGAAGCTTTCTTT. Translated, it gives CASSPRRTGLTEAFF.

This rearrangement joins TRBV5-1 to TRBJ2-2; TRBD2 matches 8 bases. The germline V gene encodes CDR1 SGHRS and CDR2 YFSETQ. J lost 2 bases, V lost 0 bases, and 3 bases had no gene match. The CDR3 spans 16 residues. In DNA form, the CDR3 reads TGCGCCAGCAGCTTGGAGGCGGGGGGAAACACCGGGGAGCTGTTTTTT. Translated: CASSLEAGGNTGELFF.